These 25 T cell receptor beta chains were all obtained from the same sample, sequenced in a study of tumor and adjacent non-tumor tissue in lung cancer. Three rounds of nested PCR, following a modified ARM-PCR protocol, produced the TCRbeta library. Using its own MiXCR run on the multiplex PCR reads, TCRdb lists one record per CDR3 protein. Here the sample spans 90,000 to 100,000 distinct CDR3 sequences, more than 80% being singletons. No cell sorting was done before RNA was extracted from the tissue. Distant lung tissue was collected more than 3 cm away from the tumor edge. Sequencing used distant non-tumor lung tissue. The source of these receptors is a man aged 60 to 75 with small cell lung cancer.

Remarks on this clonotype: One end of the junction fails to match germline, which may point to a read error. The V call is TRBV5-4, the J call TRBJ2-7; possible D gene TRBD1, 6 bases. Germline V lookup: CDR1 SGHNT, CDR2 YYREEE (reference sequence). The CDR3 runs to 14 residues. This chain's CDR3 is CASSSDLQGYEQYF. DNA for the CDR3: TGTGCCAGCAGCTCGGATCTACAGGGCTACGAGCAGTATTTC.

In regard to this clonotype: The junction departs from germline at one end; a sequencing error may be responsible. This chain joins TRBV4-2 and TRBJ2-5; 11 nucleotides match TRBD2. This CDR3 is built from 16 residues. Germline V CDR1 and CDR2: LGHNA, YNFKEQ. The CDR3 DNA is TGTACCAGCCAAGGAAATAGCGGGAGGGGACAAGAGACCCAGTACTTC. It encodes CTSQGNSGRGQETQYF.

This clonotype was seen just once. The chain carries TRBV11-3 and TRBJ2-2, with 7 positions matching TRBD2. The CDR3 runs to 19 residues. Germline V CDR1 and CDR2: SGHNT, YENEEA. After removal of 6 bases from V and 4 bases from J, the junction contained 20 bases not matched to a gene. The CDR3 loop is CASSRDDTGLVGCTGELFF. CDR3 DNA: TGTGCCAGCAGTCGTGATGACACTGGACTAGTGGGTTGCACCGGGGAGCTGTTTTTT.

As regards this clonotype: Since a much larger clone is just one base distant, this may be a read error. V gene TRBV5-1 combines with J gene TRBJ2-2, with D perhaps TRBD1 or TRBD2 (5 bases each). CDR1 SGHRS and CDR2 YFSETQ come from the germline V gene. CDR3 length: 15 amino acids. The CDR3 loop is CASSLNRPNTGELLF. The CDR3 nucleotides read TGCGCCAGCAGCTTGAACAGGCCAAACACCGGGGAGCTGCTTTTT.

This clonotype was detected once. A junction boundary mismatches the germline segment, possibly from a read error. The J gene is TRBJ1-5, the V gene TRBV12-3 or TRBV12-4; TRBD1 might be the D (5 bases). The CDR3 has 14 residues. The CDR3 protein is CTSWKGGGKQPQHF. The CDR3 DNA sequence: TGTACCAGCTGGAAGGGTGGGGGGAAGCAGCCCCAGCATTTT.

This clonotype was observed a single time. The chain links TRBV6-2 or TRBV6-3 to TRBJ2-7, with 7 nucleotides matching TRBD1. V gave up 4 bases and J gave up 3 bases; unmatched junction bases: 6. The length of the CDR3 is 14 residues. The germline CDR1 and CDR2 sequences are MNHEY and SVGEGT. The CDR3 nucleotides are TGTGCCAGCAGTTCACGGTACAGGGGCTACGAGCAGTACTTC. Its protein is CASSSRYRGYEQYF.

This clonotype was seen a handful of times. The chain employs TRBV29-1 and TRBJ2-5; tentative D call: TRBD2 (5 bases). The CDR3 sequence is 14 residues long. From germline, CDR1 is SQVTM and CDR2 ANQGSEA. V lost 7 bases and J lost 8, with 23 bases in between. For the CDR3, the DNA is TGCAGCGCCGGGAATGGTGGGTCGATGGATACCCAGTACTTC. Protein product: CSAGNGGSMDTQYF.

As for this clonotype: This sequence may be a read error, since a much larger clone differs from it by one base. This is likely a read error, given that the CDR3 carries no conserved phenylalanine or tryptophan at its end. The genes are TRBV4-2 and TRBJ1-5, with a possible D match to TRBD1 (5 bases). The CDR3 totals 16 residues. Trimming stripped 4 bases from V and 3 bases from J, with 16 bases between. The germline V gene has CDR1 LGHNA and CDR2 YNFKEQ. The CDR3 nucleotides are TGTGCCAGCAGCCGGCGTCAGGGTATAGACAATCAGCCCCAGCATTCT. Protein: CASSRRQGIDNQPQHS.

A note on this clonotype: This clone may be a read error of a much larger clone one base away. Lacking the conserved final phenylalanine or tryptophan, this CDR3 likely reflects a read error. The chain recombines TRBV6-1 with TRBJ1-5; no reliable D call. The CDR3 consists of 15 residues. CDR1 and CDR2 from the germline V gene are MNHNS and SASEGT. Deletions cut 2 bases from V and 0 bases from J, with 8 bases between. CDR3 sequence reads: CASSEPYNSNQPQHS. The CDR3 DNA follows: TGTGCCAGCAGTGAACCATACAATAGCAATCAGCCCCAGCATTCT.

On this clonotype: At one end, the junction sequence differs from germline, possibly due to a read error. The chain is built from TRBV11-2 and TRBJ2-1; D could derive from TRBD1 or TRBD2 (5 bases each). The CDR3 length is 17 residues. Germline V gives CDR1 SGHAT, CDR2 FQNNGV. CDR3 loop: CASSLATAQSSYNERLF. CDR3 nucleotide sequence: TGTGCCAGCAGCTTAGCGACAGCCCAGAGCTCCTACAATGAGCGGTTATTC.

The chain recombines TRBV6-5 with TRBJ2-7; 7 bases match TRBD1. From germline, CDR1 is MNHEY and CDR2 SVGAGI. The CDR3 consists of 13 residues. This CDR3 is CANSHSNQGDVYV. CDR3 sequence (DNA): TGTGCCAACAGTCACTCGAACCAGGGGGATGTGTACGTC.

To note about this clonotype: One end of the junction fails to match germline, which may point to a read error. The genes are TRBV11-1 and TRBJ2-1; 13 bases fit TRBD2. CDR1 is SGHAT and CDR2 is FQDESV in the germline V gene (reference sequence). The CDR3 has 18 residues. CDR3 loop: CASSSESRTSGSANEQFF. Written as DNA, the CDR3 is TGTGCAAGCAGCTCAGAATCGAGGACTAGCGGGAGTGCTAATGAGCAATTCTTC.

This clonotype has only a few counts. Here the CDR3 reads CASSPGEGDYEQYF. The CDR3 DNA reads TGTGCCAGCTCTCCGGGAGAGGGGGACTACGAGCAGTACTTC. The genes are TRBV18 and TRBJ2-7; D is perhaps TRBD1 or TRBD2 (6 bases each). The CDR3 is made up of 14 amino acids. The V and J ends lost 6 bases and 3 bases respectively, with 15 bases between them. CDR1 and CDR2 from the germline V gene are KGHSH and LQKENI. Using reference TRBV18 and TRBJ2-7 for the parts outside the CDR3, the full variable domain is NAGVMQNPRHLVRRRGQEARLRCSPMKGHSHVYWYRQLPEEGLKFMVYLQKENIIDESGMPKERFSAEFPKEGPSILRIQQVVRGDSAAYFCASSPGEGDYEQYFGPGTRLTVT.

The chain combines TRBV18 with TRBJ2-7; 9 bases align to TRBD1. V was pared by 4 bases and J by 5 bases, with 3 bases of the junction left unmatched. The length of the CDR3 is 13 residues. The germline V gene encodes CDR1 KGHSH and CDR2 LQKENI. CDR3 amino acids: CASSLGQGNEQYF. DNA for the CDR3: TGTGCCAGCTCACTAGGACAGGGGAACGAGCAGTACTTC. The complete variable domain, with remaining parts taken from reference TRBV18 and TRBJ2-7, reads NAGVMQNPRHLVRRRGQEARLRCSPMKGHSHVYWYRQLPEEGLKFMVYLQKENIIDESGMPKERFSAEFPKEGPSILRIQQVVRGDSAAYFCASSLGQGNEQYFGPGTRLTVT.

In the case of this clonotype: Mismatch with germline at one junction end may stem from a read error. This chain links TRBV11-2 with TRBJ1-2; D is unresolved. The V gene's germline CDR1 is SGHAT and CDR2 FQNNGV. The CDR3 spans 13 residues. CDR3: CASRQHGGGGYIF. The DNA of the CDR3 is TGTGCCAGTAGACAACACGGCGGCGGTGGCTACATCTTC.

The chain carries TRBV29-1 and TRBJ2-1; 7 nucleotides agree with TRBD2. Matching the DNA end better, TRBJ2-7 makes the J call doubtful. The CDR3 has 15 amino acids. CDR1 and CDR2 (germline): SQVTM, ANQGSEA. CDR3 loop: CSVELAGNPINEQYF. CDR3 bases: TGCAGCGTTGAATTAGCGGGCAATCCCATCAATGAGCAGTACTTC.

The chain joins TRBV4-1 to TRBJ2-2; D assignment may be TRBD1 or TRBD2 (5 bases each). The CDR3 spans 15 residues. The germline CDR1 and CDR2 sequences are MGHRA and YSYEKL. Deletions cut 9 bases from V and 5 bases from J, with 19 bases between. The CDR3 reads CASSNTGTYTGELFF. Written as DNA, the CDR3 is TGCGCCAGTAGCAACACGGGGACCTATACCGGGGAGCTGTTTTTT.

About this clonotype: A much larger clone sits a single nucleotide away, making a read error possible. This chain joins TRBV30 and TRBJ1-2; D remains ambiguous. This CDR3 is built from 14 residues. Per the germline V gene, CDR1 is GTSNPN and CDR2 is SVGIG (reference sequence). V shed 4 bases and J shed 0 bases, with 12 bases lying between them. The CDR3 sequence is CAWTIQVPNYGYTF. The CDR3 DNA reads TGTGCCTGGACTATACAAGTCCCTAACTATGGCTACACCTTC.

This clonotype has at least ten counts. As DNA, the CDR3 is TGTGCCAGCTCAATTGTGAACACTGAAGCTTTCTTT. Its protein is CASSIVNTEAFF. The chain employs TRBV18 and TRBJ1-1; D not resolved. Deletions cut 5 bases from V and 0 bases from J, with 4 bases between. The CDR3 totals 12 residues. The germline V gene encodes CDR1 KGHSH and CDR2 LQKENI.

In the case of this clonotype: One end of the junction is discordant with germline, which a read error may explain. The rearrangement uses TRBV12-3 or TRBV12-4 and TRBJ2-5; D is ambiguous. The CDR3 covers 13 residues. CDR3 protein: CGSSLVWAETHYF. For the CDR3, the DNA is TGTGGCAGCAGTTTAGTGTGGGCAGAGACCCACTACTTC.

Note on this clonotype: A much larger clone differs from this one at a single base, so this may be a read error. The rearrangement links TRBV5-1 to TRBJ1-2, with D maybe TRBD1 (5 bases). In germline, CDR1 is SGHRS, CDR2 YFSETQ. The CDR3 spans 16 residues. Trimming removed 0 bases at V and 9 bases at J, with 21 bases between. Here the CDR3 DNA reads TGCGCCAGCAGCTTGGGTAGCTGGGGGACTATACGATGCTACACCTTC. Translation: CASSLGSWGTIRCYTF.

The chain is built from TRBV24-1 and TRBJ2-3, with a tentative D call TRBD2 (5 bases). The germline V gene has CDR1 KGHDR and CDR2 SFDVKD. There are 16 residues in the CDR3. V was shortened by 5 bases and J by 4 bases, with 18 bases between the two germline ends. The CDR3 spells CATSASRFGIADTQYF. Here the CDR3 DNA reads TGTGCCACCAGTGCCTCAAGGTTCGGGATCGCAGATACGCAGTATTTT.

This clonotype appeared once. CDR3 protein: CSVDRWEELYGYTF. In nucleotides, the CDR3 is TGCAGCGTTGATAGATGGGAGGAATTATATGGCTACACCTTC. The rearrangement links TRBV29-1 to TRBJ1-2; D not certain. The V end was cut by 3 bases, the J end by 5 bases, with 16 bases between. Germline-derived CDR1 and CDR2 are SQVTM and ANQGSEA. The CDR3 length is 14 residues.

In the case of this clonotype: Being one base from a much bigger clone, this may be a read error. The V call is TRBV7-9, the J call TRBJ1-1; D ambiguous. The CDR3 is made up of 12 amino acids. In germline, CDR1 is SEHNR, CDR2 FQNEAQ (reference sequence). CDR3 DNA: TGTTCCAGCAGCTACAGGAACACTGAAGCTTTCTTT. It specifies CSSSYRNTEAFF.

The V call is TRBV4-1, the J call TRBJ2-7; tentative D call: TRBD1 (5 bases). The ends were cut back, 6 bases at V and 13 bases at J, with 22 bases in the middle. The CDR3 runs 13 residues. Germline V gives CDR1 MGHRA, CDR2 YSYEKL. CDR3 coding DNA: TGCGCCAGCAGTTTCGACAGACTCTACGAGTGTTACTTC. It yields the protein CASSFDRLYECYF.